Below, one TCR beta chain is given with its context. Looked up from germline, CDR1 is SGDLS and CDR2 is YYNGEE. Trimming took 0 bases from V and 6 from J; bases not matched to a gene: 4. CDR3 length: 15 residues. Original processing methods: Reference gene primers were amplified, and this amplification served to estimate nucleated cell counts. TCRdb keeps only in-frame clones here, not all; method: immunoSEQ multiplex PCR. V, J and clone size reflect that table, while D and trimming were determined from the DNA. The sample holds around 240,000 clones; around 88% are singletons and the top ten take roughly 3%. The data originate from a study of blood T cell repertoires in COVID-19. Overall study context: The study drew acute and convalescent COVID-19 samples from the United States, Italy and Spain. The cDNA or gDNA used as material had been derived from T cells, B-cell-depleted T cells, or PBMCs.

The clonotype comes from a woman aged 25 to 39 who had recovered from COVID-19. The rearrangement links TRBV9 to TRBJ1-2; TRBD1 aligns across 11 bases. Sequenced input: peripheral blood. CDR3 sequence reads: CASSVGTGGTNGYTF. The CDR3 region has the DNA TGTGCCAGCAGCGTAGGGACAGGGGGCACGAATGGCTACACCTTC.